Each of the 27 T cell receptor beta chains below was sequenced from the same sample in a study of blood T cell repertoires in COVID-19. The protocol was immunoSEQ multiplex PCR, while the TCRdb copy is restricted to in-frame clones and leaves out a portion. The sample lists about 290,000 clones; 70% to 90% were seen once. The specimen sequenced was peripheral blood. These receptors all come from a woman aged 45-59 years with active or convalescent COVID-19.

This clone was counted only a few times. This sequence joins TRBV19 and TRBJ2-5, with a tentative D call TRBD1 (7 bases). The CDR3 sequence is 14 residues long. CDR1 LNHDA and CDR2 SQIVND come from the germline V gene (reference sequence). Between the trimmed V and J ends, which lost 1 base and 7 bases, there was a span of 13 bases. The CDR3 loop reads CASSIVGQGGTQYF. The CDR3 nucleotides are TGTGCCAGTAGTATAGTGGGGCAGGGGGGGACCCAGTACTTC.

As DNA, the CDR3 is TGTGCCAGCTCACCAAGGACTAGCGGAACCTACAATGAGCAGTTCTTC. It specifies CASSPRTSGTYNEQFF. The V gene is TRBV18, the J gene TRBJ2-1, with 10 bases that match TRBD2. The CDR3 extends over 16 amino acids. Germline values: CDR1 KGHSH, CDR2 LQKENI. With V trimmed by 2 bases and J by 2 bases, 3 bases remained unmatched.

This clone was seen just once. The chain links TRBV27 to TRBJ2-7, with 12 bases aligning to TRBD2. CDR1 and CDR2 from the germline V gene are MNHEY and SMNVEV (reference sequence). The length of the CDR3 is 15 residues. Trimming removed 5 bases from V and 6 bases from J; junction bases left unmatched: 8. The CDR3 is CASSPLTSGRTEQYF. As DNA, the CDR3 is TGTGCCAGCAGTCCCCTGACTAGCGGGAGAACCGAGCAGTACTTC.

The V call is TRBV2, the J call TRBJ2-5; 8 bases match TRBD1. The V and J ends lost 11 bases and 1 base, in that order; junction bases with no gene match: 6. The CDR3 extends over 13 amino acids. Per the germline V gene, CDR1 is SNHLY and CDR2 is FYNNEI. The CDR3 nucleotides read TGTGCCGGCGAGACAGGGGCCCAAGAGACCCAGTACTTC. As protein: CAGETGAQETQYF.

The chain joins TRBV6-1 to TRBJ2-2; 12 bases are a match to TRBD2. This CDR3 contains 18 residues. Germline assignment: CDR1 MNHNS and CDR2 SASEGT. V was clipped by 1 base and J by 5 bases; unmatched bases: 8. In nucleotides, the CDR3 is TGTGCCAGCAGTGAAGGAGCGACTAGCGGGAGAAATACCGGGGAGCTGTTTTTT. Translation gives CASSEGATSGRNTGELFF.

This clone was observed a handful of times. The V gene is TRBV5-1, the J gene TRBJ2-1, with 16 nucleotides matching TRBD2. The CDR3 is made up of 18 amino acids. The junction had 4 bases not matched to a gene; V was cut back by 4 bases and J by 0 bases. Germline V CDR1 and CDR2: SGHRS, YFSETQ. CDR3 in amino acids: CASSIGTSGRASYNEQFF. DNA for the CDR3: TGCGCCAGCAGCATAGGGACTAGCGGGAGGGCCTCCTACAATGAGCAGTTCTTC.

This clone was seen only a few times. The V call is TRBV13, the J call TRBJ2-1; no definite D call. The germline V and J ends were trimmed by 4 bases and 10 bases, with 17 bases remaining between them. Germline CDR1 PRHDT, CDR2 FYEKMQ (reference sequence). This CDR3 comprises 14 residues. This CDR3 is CASSSRLIRAEQFF. The CDR3 DNA is TGTGCCAGCAGCTCTCGCCTTATTAGAGCGGAGCAGTTCTTC.

This clone was seen a single time. The chain has TRBV7-8 and TRBJ1-1, with D unresolved. Germline CDR1 reads SGHVS; CDR2 reads FQNEAQ. This CDR3 spans 15 amino acids. Trimming took 1 base from V and 0 from J, leaving 9 bases between them. This chain's CDR3 is CASSLVRGMNTEAFF. CDR3 sequence (DNA): TGTGCCAGCAGCTTAGTGAGAGGGATGAACACTGAAGCTTTCTTT.

The chain is built from TRBV7-2 and TRBJ2-7; TRBD2 might be the D (6 bases). From germline, CDR1 is SGHTA and CDR2 FQGNSA. V dropped 5 bases and J dropped 7 bases, with 15 bases sitting between them. The CDR3 totals 13 residues. DNA for the CDR3: TGTGCCAGCAGCGTGGACTACCAAAGGGAGCAGTACTTC. Translating gives CASSVDYQREQYF.

This clone was observed once. The rearrangement links TRBV6-5 to TRBJ2-5; weak D call: TRBD1 (6 bases). The germline V gene has CDR1 MNHEY and CDR2 SVGAGI. The CDR3 is made up of 13 amino acids. V shed 6 bases and J shed 5 bases, with 13 bases lying between them. CDR3 residues: CASSQGWRETQYF. Written as DNA, the CDR3 is TGTGCCAGCAGCCAGGGGTGGCGGGAGACCCAGTACTTC.

This sequence joins TRBV4-1 and TRBJ2-7; 7 bases are shared with TRBD2. The CDR3 loop spans 15 amino acids. The V and J ends lost 5 bases and 0 bases, in that order; junction bases with no gene match: 7. Looked up from germline, CDR1 is MGHRA and CDR2 is YSYEKL. CDR3 sequence (DNA): TGCGCCAGCAGCATTAGCGGGCCGAGCTCCTACGAGCAGTACTTC. Residues: CASSISGPSSYEQYF.

The chain employs TRBV18 and TRBJ1-1; no clear D gene. Germline-derived CDR1 and CDR2 are KGHSH and LQKENI. V was trimmed by 0 bases and J by 0 bases, leaving 5 bases between them. The CDR3 has 14 residues. The CDR3 loop reads CASSPPSLNTEAFF. For the CDR3, the DNA is TGTGCCAGCTCACCACCATCCTTGAACACTGAAGCTTTCTTT.

The rearrangement links TRBV28 to TRBJ2-1; no clear D gene. V lost 5 bases and J lost 1, with 15 bases in between. The CDR3 is 16 amino acids. CDR1 MDHEN and CDR2 SYDVKM come from the germline V gene. In DNA form, the CDR3 reads TGTGCCAGCAGTCCCCGGTCATACCGGTCCTACAATGAGCAGTTCTTC. Amino acid sequence: CASSPRSYRSYNEQFF.

The chain links TRBV4-1 to TRBJ2-1; D might be TRBD2 (5 bases). This CDR3 has 14 residues. Between the trimmed V and J ends, which lost 3 bases and 16 bases, there was a span of 22 bases. Germline values: CDR1 MGHRA, CDR2 YSYEKL. DNA of the CDR3: TGCGCCAGCAGCCACGCGGGCTCAGGAGAGGGTGCCTTCTTC. This encodes CASSHAGSGEGAFF.

The table lists this clone with a count of one. J is TRBJ2-7 and V is TRBV11-2, with 16 bases identical to TRBD2. This CDR3 spans 17 amino acids. From germline, CDR1 is SGHAT and CDR2 FQNNGV. The trim removed 4 bases at V and 1 base at J, leaving 4 bases unmatched. CDR3 loop: CASSSPGLAGGSYEQYF. CDR3 sequence (DNA): TGTGCCAGCAGCTCGCCGGGACTAGCGGGAGGGTCCTACGAGCAGTACTTC.

This chain joins TRBV7-9 and TRBJ1-2; 9 bases line up with TRBD1. The CDR3 totals 16 residues. J gave up 7 bases and V 3 bases, and 12 bases lay outside the gene matches. CDR1 is SEHNR and CDR2 is FQNEAQ in the germline V gene (reference sequence). The CDR3 loop reads CASSFPGQGVLGGYTF. The CDR3 nucleotides are TGTGCCAGCAGCTTTCCGGGACAGGGCGTCCTGGGTGGCTACACCTTC.

V and J are TRBV30 and TRBJ1-2, with D possibly matching TRBD1 (6 bases). CDR1 is GTSNPN, CDR2 SVGIG, per germline (reference sequence). This CDR3 region has 14 residues. V was pared by 3 bases and J by 10 bases, with 21 bases between. In nucleotides, the CDR3 is TGTGCCTGGAGACAGACAGGAACGACCTGGTCCTACACCTTC. It translates to CAWRQTGTTWSYTF.

The V gene is TRBV6-5, the J gene TRBJ1-6; perhaps TRBD1 as D (5 bases). This CDR3 is built from 16 residues. Germline V lookup: CDR1 MNHEY, CDR2 SVGAGI. The V and J ends lost 2 bases and 10 bases respectively, with 18 bases between them. The CDR3 coding sequence is TGTGCCAGCAGTTACCCCATGGGGGACTTGGGATCACCCCTCCACTTT. Translating it yields CASSYPMGDLGSPLHF.

The chain joins TRBV7-6 to TRBJ2-7; TRBD2 agrees at 8 bases. The ends lost 5 bases at V and 0 bases at J; junction bases unmatched: 6. CDR3 length equals 15 residues. Germline-derived CDR1 and CDR2 are SGHVS and FNYEAQ. CDR3 in amino acids: CASSLTSGSSYEQYF. In nucleotides, the CDR3 is TGTGCCAGCAGCCTCACTAGCGGAAGCTCCTACGAGCAGTACTTC.

This clone came up a few times. The chain is built from TRBV2 and TRBJ2-3; a possible D gene is TRBD2 (6 bases). Germline CDR1 SNHLY, CDR2 FYNNEI. Trimming removed 7 bases at V and 2 bases at J, with 7 bases between. CDR3 length equals 12 residues. The CDR3 protein is CASMDYTDTQYF. CDR3 nucleotides: TGTGCCAGCATGGACTACACAGATACGCAGTATTTT.

The rearrangement links TRBV11-2 to TRBJ2-7; 14 bases align to TRBD2. This CDR3 has 18 residues. J lost 3 bases, V lost 5 bases, and 12 bases had no gene match. CDR1 SGHAT and CDR2 FQNNGV come from the germline V gene. CDR3: CASSASRGGTSGSYEQYF. Here the CDR3 DNA reads TGTGCCAGCAGCGCGTCGAGGGGCGGGACTAGCGGGAGCTACGAGCAGTACTTC.

This rearrangement joins TRBV28 to TRBJ2-7, with a tentative D call TRBD2 (5 bases). CDR3 length: 15 residues. Trimming left V 7 bases short and J 5 bases short, with 21 bases between. Germline V gives CDR1 MDHEN, CDR2 SYDVKM. The CDR3 nucleotides are TGTGCCAGCAAGTTTCAGCGGAAGAGGGTCCACGAGCAGTACTTC. It translates to CASKFQRKRVHEQYF.

The chain is built from TRBV7-9 and TRBJ1-2, with TRBD1 as a possible D gene (6 bases). The CDR3 runs 16 residues. V was shortened by 4 bases and J by 6 bases, with 21 bases between the two germline ends. The germline V gene has CDR1 SEHNR and CDR2 FQNEAQ (reference sequence). The CDR3 nucleotides read TGTGCCAGCAGCTGGGGGCAAACCCCGTTCCGGGATGGCTACACCTTC. It specifies CASSWGQTPFRDGYTF.

CDR3 bases: TGTGCCAGCAGCGTAGAAGTGGACAGGGGACCCGATAATTCACCCCTCCACTTT. This gives the protein CASSVEVDRGPDNSPLHF. The chain uses TRBV9 and TRBJ1-6; 9 positions match TRBD1. The CDR3 spans 18 residues. The trim removed 0 bases at V and 5 bases at J, leaving 9 bases unmatched. Germline CDR1 reads SGDLS; CDR2 reads YYNGEE.

This clone has only one observation. The chain recombines TRBV6-1 with TRBJ1-2; 9 bases are shared with TRBD1. Germline V lookup: CDR1 MNHNS, CDR2 SASEGT. After removal of 3 bases from V and 7 bases from J, the junction contained 9 bases not matched to a gene. This CDR3 is built from 15 residues. The CDR3 region has the DNA TGTGCCAGCAGTGACGGTCCCGGGACAGGGTTTGGCTACACCTTC. It codes for CASSDGPGTGFGYTF.

The rearrangement uses TRBV5-6 and TRBJ1-2; 9 bases match TRBD1. The CDR3 runs 13 residues. Germline V lookup: CDR1 SGHDT, CDR2 YYEEEE. The V gene end was trimmed by 2 bases and the J gene end by 8 bases; junction bases not matched to a gene: 4. The CDR3 protein is CASSLQGASGYTF. DNA for the CDR3: TGTGCCAGCAGCTTACAGGGGGCGAGCGGCTACACCTTC.

In regard to this clone: Within the sample, other DNA sequences also encode this same CDR3. V and J are TRBV5-1 and TRBJ2-7; TRBD1 matches at 10 bases. Germline trimming cut 6 bases from V and 4 bases from J; bases unmatched to any gene: 4. This CDR3 has 13 residues. Germline CDR1 SGHRS, CDR2 YFSETQ. CDR3 sequence reads: CASTRTGGYEQYF. In DNA form, the CDR3 reads TGCGCCAGCACCCGGACAGGGGGTTACGAGCAGTACTTC.